The present T cell receptor (beta chain) was sequenced within a study of cytomegalovirus exposure and HLA in healthy donors. Trimming removed 6 bases from V and 2 bases from J; junction bases left unmatched: 10. Germline V gives CDR1 MNHNY, CDR2 SVGAGI (reference sequence). The CDR3 spans 16 residues. Primers: 60 Vbeta forward and 13 Jbeta reverse. The repertoire was sequenced with immunoSEQ multiplex PCR; TCRdb's copy has only in-frame clones and lacks some. The sample has roughly 120,000 clones, 70% to 90% seen once. The chain carries TRBV6-6 and TRBJ1-5; 7 bases agree with TRBD1. The sequence came from a man between 35 and 55 years old in good health and CMV-seronegative. The material sequenced was PBMCs. The CDR3 spells CASRNTGDGGNQPQHF. The DNA for the CDR3 is TGTGCCAGCAGAAACACAGGGGATGGAGGCAATCAGCCCCAGCATTTT.